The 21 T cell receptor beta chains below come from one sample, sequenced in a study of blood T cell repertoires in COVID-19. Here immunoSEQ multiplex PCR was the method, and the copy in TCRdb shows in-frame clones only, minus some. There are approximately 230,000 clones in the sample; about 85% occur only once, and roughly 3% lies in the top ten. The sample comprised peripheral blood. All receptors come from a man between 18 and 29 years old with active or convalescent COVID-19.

CDR3 DNA: TGTGCCAGCAGTCTTGCAGGGGCAGATACGCAGTATTTT. Its protein is CASSLAGADTQYF. The V gene is TRBV6-5, the J gene TRBJ2-3, with D perhaps matching TRBD1 (6 bases). Trimming left V 5 bases short and J 4 bases short, with 10 bases between. This CDR3 is 13 amino acids long. Germline CDR1 reads MNHEY; CDR2 reads SVGAGI.

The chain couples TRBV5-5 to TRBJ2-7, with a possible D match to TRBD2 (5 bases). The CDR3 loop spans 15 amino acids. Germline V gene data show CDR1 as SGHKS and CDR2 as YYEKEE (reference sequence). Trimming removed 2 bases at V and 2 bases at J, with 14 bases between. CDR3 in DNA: TGTGCCAGCAGCTTCCTAGGGAGTAGCGCCTACGAGCAGTACTTC. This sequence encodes CASSFLGSSAYEQYF.

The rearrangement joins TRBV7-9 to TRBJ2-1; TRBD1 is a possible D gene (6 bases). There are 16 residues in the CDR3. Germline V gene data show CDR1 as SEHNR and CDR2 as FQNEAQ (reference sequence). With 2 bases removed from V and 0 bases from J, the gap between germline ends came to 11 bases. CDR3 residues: CASSLPTGFSYNEQFF. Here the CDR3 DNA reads TGTGCCAGCAGCTTACCCACAGGGTTCTCCTACAATGAGCAGTTCTTC.

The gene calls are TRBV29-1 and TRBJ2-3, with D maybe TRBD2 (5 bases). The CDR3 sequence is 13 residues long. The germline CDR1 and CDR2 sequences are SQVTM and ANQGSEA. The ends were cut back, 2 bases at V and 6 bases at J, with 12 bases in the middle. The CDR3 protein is CSVERNGEDTQYF. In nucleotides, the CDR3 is TGCAGCGTTGAACGGAATGGGGAGGATACGCAGTATTTT.

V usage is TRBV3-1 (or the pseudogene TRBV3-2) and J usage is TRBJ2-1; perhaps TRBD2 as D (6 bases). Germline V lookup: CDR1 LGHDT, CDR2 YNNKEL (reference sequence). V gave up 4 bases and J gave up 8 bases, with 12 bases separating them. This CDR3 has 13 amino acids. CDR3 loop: CASSPIGGDEQFF. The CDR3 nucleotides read TGTGCCAGCAGCCCCATAGGAGGGGATGAGCAGTTCTTC.

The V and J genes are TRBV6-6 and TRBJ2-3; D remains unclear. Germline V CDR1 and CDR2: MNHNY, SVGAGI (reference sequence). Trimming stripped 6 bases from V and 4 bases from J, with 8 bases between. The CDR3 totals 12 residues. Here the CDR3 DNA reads TGTGCCAGCAGAAGTGGCCCAGATACGCAGTATTTT. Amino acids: CASRSGPDTQYF.

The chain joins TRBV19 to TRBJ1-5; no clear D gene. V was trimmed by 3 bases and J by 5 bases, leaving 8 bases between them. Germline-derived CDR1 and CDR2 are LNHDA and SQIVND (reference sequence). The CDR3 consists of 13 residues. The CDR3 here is CASSMGADQPQHF. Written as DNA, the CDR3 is TGTGCCAGTAGTATGGGAGCGGATCAGCCCCAGCATTTT. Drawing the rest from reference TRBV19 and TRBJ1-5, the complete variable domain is DGGITQSPKYLFRKEGQNVTLSCEQNLNHDAMYWYRQDPGQGLRLIYYSQIVNDFQKGDIAEGYSVSREKKESFPLTVTSAQKNPTAFYLCASSMGADQPQHFGDGTRLSIL.

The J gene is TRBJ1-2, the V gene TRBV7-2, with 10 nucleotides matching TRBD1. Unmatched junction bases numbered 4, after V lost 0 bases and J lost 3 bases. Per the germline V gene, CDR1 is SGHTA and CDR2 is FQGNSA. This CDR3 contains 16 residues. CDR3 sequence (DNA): TGTGCCAGCAGCTTAGCGGTCGGGACAGGGGACTATGGCTACACCTTC. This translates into CASSLAVGTGDYGYTF.

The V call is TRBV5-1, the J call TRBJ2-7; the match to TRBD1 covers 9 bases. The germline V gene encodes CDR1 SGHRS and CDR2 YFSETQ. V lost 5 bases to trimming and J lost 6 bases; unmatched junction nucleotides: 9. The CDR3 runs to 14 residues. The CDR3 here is CASRAGTGSLEQYF. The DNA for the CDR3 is TGCGCCAGCAGAGCCGGGACAGGGTCCCTCGAGCAGTACTTC.

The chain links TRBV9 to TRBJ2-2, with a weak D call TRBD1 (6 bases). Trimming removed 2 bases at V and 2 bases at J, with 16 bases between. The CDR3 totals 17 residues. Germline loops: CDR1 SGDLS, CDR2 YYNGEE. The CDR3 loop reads CASSVFGSGVNTGELFF. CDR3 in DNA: TGTGCCAGCAGCGTTTTCGGATCAGGGGTTAACACCGGGGAGCTGTTTTTT.

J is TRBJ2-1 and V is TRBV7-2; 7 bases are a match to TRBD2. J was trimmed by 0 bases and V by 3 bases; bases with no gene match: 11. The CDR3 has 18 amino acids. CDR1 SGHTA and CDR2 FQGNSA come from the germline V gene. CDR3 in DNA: TGTGCCAGCAGCTTCTACGGGAGGACTGAAGGCTCCTACAATGAGCAGTTCTTC. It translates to CASSFYGRTEGSYNEQFF. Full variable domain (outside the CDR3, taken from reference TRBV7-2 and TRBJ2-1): GAGVSQSPSNKVTEKGKDVELRCDPISGHTALYWYRQSLGQGLEFLIYFQGNSAPDKSGLPSDRFSAERTGGSVSTLTIQRTQQEDSAVYLCASSFYGRTEGSYNEQFFGPGTRLTVL.

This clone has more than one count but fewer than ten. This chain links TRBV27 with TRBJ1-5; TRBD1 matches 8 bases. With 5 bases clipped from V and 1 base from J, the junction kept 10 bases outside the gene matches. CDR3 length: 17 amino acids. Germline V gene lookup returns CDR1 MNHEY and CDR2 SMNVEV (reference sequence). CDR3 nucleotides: TGTGCCAGCAGTACCAACCCGGGACAGGAGAGCAATCAGCCCCAGCATTTT. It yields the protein CASSTNPGQESNQPQHF.

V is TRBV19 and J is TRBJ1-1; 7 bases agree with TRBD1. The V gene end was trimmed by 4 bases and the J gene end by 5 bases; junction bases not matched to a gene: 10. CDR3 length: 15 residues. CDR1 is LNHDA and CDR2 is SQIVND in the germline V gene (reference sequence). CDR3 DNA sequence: TGTGCCAGTAGTAGACCGGGACAGCTGCGGACTGAAGCTTTCTTT. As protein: CASSRPGQLRTEAFF.

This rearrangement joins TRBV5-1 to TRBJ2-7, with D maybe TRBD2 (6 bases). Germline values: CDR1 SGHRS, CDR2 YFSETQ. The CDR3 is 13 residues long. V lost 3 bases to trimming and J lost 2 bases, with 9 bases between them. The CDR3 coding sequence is TGCGCCAGCAGCTGGGGGGTTACCTACGAGCAGTACTTC. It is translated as CASSWGVTYEQYF.

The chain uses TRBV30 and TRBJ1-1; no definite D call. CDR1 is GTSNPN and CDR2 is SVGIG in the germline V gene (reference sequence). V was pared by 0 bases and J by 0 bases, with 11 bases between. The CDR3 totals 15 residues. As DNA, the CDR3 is TGTGCCTGGAGTGTACGAGGGCGGATGAACACTGAAGCTTTCTTT. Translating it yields CAWSVRGRMNTEAFF. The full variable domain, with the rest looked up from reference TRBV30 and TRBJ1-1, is SQTIHQWPATLVQPVGSPLSLECTVEGTSNPNLYWYRQAAGRGLQLLFYSVGIGQISSEVPQNLSASRPQDRQFILSSKKLLLSDSGFYLCAWSVRGRMNTEAFFGQGTRLTVV.

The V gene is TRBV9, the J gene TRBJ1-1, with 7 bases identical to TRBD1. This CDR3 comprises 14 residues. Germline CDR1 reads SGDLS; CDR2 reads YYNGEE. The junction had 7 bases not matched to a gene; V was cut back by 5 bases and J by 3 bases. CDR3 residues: CASSEQRGHTEAFF. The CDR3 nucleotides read TGTGCCAGCAGTGAACAGAGGGGGCACACTGAAGCTTTCTTT.

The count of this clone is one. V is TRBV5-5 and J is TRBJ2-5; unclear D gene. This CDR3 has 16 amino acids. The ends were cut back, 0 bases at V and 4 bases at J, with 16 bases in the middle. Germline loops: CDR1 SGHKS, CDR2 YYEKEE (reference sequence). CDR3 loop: CASSLAGSPSGETQYF. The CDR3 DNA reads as TGTGCCAGCAGCTTGGCCGGAAGCCCCTCGGGAGAGACCCAGTACTTC.

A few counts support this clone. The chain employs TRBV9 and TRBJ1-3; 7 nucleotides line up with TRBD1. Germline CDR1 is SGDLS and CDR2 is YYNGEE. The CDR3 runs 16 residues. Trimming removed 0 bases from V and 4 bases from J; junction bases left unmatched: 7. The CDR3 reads CASSVDSRQGGNTIYF. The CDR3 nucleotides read TGTGCCAGCAGCGTAGATTCTCGACAGGGAGGAAACACCATATATTTT.

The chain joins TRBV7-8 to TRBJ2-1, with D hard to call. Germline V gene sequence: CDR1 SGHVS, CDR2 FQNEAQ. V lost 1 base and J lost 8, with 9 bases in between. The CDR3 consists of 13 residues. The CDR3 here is CASSLDRAHEQFF. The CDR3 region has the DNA TGTGCCAGCAGCTTAGATAGAGCCCATGAGCAGTTCTTC.

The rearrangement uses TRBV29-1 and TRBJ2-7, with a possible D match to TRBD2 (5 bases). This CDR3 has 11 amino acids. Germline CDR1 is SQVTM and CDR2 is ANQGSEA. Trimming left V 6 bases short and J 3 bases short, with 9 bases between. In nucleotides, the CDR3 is TGCAGCGTGCACACTAGCTACGAGCAGTACTTC. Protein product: CSVHTSYEQYF.

CDR3 in amino acids: CASSLGDRPYEQYF. The CDR3 coding sequence is TGCGCCAGCAGCTTGGGGGACAGACCCTACGAGCAGTACTTC. The rearrangement joins TRBV5-1 to TRBJ2-7, with TRBD1 identical over 7 bases. Germline trimming cut 0 bases from V and 2 bases from J; bases unmatched to any gene: 2. The CDR3 extends over 14 amino acids. CDR1 SGHRS and CDR2 YFSETQ come from the germline V gene.